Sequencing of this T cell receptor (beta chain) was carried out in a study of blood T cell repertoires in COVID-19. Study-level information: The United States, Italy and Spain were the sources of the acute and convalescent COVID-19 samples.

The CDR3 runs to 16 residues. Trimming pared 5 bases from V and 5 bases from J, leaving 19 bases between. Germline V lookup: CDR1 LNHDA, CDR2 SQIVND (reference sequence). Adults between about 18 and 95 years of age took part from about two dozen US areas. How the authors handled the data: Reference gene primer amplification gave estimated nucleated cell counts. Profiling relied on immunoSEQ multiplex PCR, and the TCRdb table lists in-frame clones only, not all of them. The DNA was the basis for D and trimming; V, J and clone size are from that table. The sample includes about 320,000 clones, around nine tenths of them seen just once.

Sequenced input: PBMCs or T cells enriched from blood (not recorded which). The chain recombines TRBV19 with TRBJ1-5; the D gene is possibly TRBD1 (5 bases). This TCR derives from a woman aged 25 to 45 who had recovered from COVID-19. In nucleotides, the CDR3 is TGTGCCAGTAGTCGGACGGATACGGACACCCATCAGCCCCAGCATTTT. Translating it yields CASSRTDTDTHQPQHF.